This T cell receptor beta chain was obtained from a study of cytomegalovirus exposure and HLA in healthy donors. PCR involved 60 Vbeta and 13 Jbeta primers. Produced via immunoSEQ multiplex PCR; TCRdb's table is partial and in-frame only. The data hold some 120,000 clones, with around 8.5% observed a single time. Losses at the gene ends were 2 bases for V and 3 bases for J; bases not matched to a gene: 7. The CDR3 has 17 amino acids. In germline, CDR1 is SGHAT, CDR2 FQNNGV. This clone was observed a handful of times. The receptor was isolated from a man in his forties in good health and CMV-seronegative. Material: PBMCs. The chain carries TRBV11-2 and TRBJ2-3; 11 positions agree with TRBD1. CDR3 protein: CASSLWTGGIETDTQYF. For the CDR3, the DNA is TGTGCCAGCAGCTTATGGACAGGGGGCATTGAAACAGATACGCAGTATTTT.